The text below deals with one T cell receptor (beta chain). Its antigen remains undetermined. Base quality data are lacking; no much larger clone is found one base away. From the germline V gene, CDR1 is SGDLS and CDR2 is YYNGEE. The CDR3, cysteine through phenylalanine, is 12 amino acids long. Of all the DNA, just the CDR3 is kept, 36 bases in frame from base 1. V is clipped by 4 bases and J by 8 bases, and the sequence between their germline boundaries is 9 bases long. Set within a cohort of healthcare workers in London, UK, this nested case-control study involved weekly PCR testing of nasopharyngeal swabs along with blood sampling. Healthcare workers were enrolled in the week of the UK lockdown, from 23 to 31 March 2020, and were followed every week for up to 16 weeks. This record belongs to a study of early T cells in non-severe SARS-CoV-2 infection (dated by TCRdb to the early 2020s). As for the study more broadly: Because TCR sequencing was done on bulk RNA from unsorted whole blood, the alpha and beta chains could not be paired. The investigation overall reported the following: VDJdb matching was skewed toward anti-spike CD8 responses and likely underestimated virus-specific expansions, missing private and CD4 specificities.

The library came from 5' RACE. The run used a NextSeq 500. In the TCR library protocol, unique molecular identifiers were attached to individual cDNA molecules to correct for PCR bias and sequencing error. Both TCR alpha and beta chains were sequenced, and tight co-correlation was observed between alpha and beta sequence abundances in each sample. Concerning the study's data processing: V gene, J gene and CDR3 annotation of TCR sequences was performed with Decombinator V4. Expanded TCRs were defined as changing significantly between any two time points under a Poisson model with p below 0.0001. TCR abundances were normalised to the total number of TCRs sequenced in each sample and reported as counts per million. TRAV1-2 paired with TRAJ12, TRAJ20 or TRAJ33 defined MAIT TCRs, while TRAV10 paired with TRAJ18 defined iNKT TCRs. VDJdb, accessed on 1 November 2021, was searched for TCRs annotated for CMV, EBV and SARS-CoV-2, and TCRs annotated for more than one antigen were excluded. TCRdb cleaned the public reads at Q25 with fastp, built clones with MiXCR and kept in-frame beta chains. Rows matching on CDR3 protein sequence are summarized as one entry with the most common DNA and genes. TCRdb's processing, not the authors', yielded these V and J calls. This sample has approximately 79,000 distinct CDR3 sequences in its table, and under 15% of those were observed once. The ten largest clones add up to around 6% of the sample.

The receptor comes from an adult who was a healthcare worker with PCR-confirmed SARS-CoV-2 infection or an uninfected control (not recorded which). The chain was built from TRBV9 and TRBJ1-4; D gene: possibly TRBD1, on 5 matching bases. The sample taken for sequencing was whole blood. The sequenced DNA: TGTGCCAGCAGCCCAGGGAACGAAAAACTGTTTTTT. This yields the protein CASSPGNEKLFF.